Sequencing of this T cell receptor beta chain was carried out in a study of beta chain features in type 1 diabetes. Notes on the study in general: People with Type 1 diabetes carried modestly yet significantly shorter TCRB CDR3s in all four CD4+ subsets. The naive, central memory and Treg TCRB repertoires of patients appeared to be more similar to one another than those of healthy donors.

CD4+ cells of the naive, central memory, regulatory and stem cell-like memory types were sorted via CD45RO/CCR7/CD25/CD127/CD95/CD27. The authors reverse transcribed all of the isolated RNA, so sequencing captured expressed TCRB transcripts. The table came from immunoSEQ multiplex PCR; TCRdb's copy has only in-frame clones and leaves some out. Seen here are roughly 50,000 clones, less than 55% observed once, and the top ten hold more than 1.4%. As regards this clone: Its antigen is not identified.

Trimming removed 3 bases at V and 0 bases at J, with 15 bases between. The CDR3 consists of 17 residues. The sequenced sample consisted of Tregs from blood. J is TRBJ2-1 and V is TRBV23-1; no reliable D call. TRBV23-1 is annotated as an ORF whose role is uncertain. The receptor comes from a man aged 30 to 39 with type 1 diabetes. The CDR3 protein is CASSHFIDNSSYNEQFF. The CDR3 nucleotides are TGCGCCAGCAGTCACTTCATCGACAACAGCTCCTACAATGAGCAGTTCTTC.